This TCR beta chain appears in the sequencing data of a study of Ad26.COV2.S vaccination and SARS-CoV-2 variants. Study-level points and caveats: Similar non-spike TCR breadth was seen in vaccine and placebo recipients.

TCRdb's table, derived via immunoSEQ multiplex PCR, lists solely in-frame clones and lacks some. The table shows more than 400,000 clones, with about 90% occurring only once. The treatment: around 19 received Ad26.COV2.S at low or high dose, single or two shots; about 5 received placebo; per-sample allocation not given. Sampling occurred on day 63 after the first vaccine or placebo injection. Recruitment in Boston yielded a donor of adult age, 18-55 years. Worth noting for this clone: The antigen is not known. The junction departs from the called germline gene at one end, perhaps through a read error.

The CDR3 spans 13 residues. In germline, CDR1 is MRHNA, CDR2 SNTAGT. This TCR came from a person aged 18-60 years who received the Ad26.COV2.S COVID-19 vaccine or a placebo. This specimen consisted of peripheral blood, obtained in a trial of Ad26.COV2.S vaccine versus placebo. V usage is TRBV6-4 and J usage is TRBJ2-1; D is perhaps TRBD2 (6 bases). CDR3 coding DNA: TGTGCCAGCAGTGACTCGGACTACTCAGCTAAGATCTTC. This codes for CASSDSDYSAKIF.